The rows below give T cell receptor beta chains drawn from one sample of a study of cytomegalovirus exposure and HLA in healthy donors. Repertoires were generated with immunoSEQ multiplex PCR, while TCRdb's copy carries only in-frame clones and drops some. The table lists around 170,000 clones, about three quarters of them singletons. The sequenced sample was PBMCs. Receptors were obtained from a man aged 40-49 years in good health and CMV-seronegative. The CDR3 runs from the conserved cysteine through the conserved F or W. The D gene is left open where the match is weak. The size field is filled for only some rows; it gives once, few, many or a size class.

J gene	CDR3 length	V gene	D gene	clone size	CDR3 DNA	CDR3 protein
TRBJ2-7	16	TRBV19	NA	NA	TGTGCCAGTAGTAGCCGAGTCTACCAAACCTCCTACGAGCAGTACTTC	CASSSRVYQTSYEQYF
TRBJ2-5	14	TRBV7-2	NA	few	TGTGCCAGCAGCTTAGGGTATACCGGAGAGACCCAGTACTTC	CASSLGYTGETQYF
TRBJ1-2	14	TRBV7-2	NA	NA	TGTGCCAGCAGGAAAATTCGGTCTAACTATGGCTACACCTTC	CASRKIRSNYGYTF
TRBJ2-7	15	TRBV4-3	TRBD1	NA	TGCGCCAGCAGCCAAGGTGGACAGGGATACTCCGAGCAGTACTTC	CASSQGGQGYSEQYF
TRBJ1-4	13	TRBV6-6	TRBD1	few	TGTGCCAGCAACACACAGGGGGTTGAAAAACTGTTTTTT	CASNTQGVEKLFF
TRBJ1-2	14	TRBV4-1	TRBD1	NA	TGCGCCAGCAGCCAAGGACAGGGGGTTGATGGCTACACCTTC	CASSQGQGVDGYTF
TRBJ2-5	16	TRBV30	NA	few	TGTGCCTGGAGTGTACCGTGGGGAAAGGGGCAAGAGACCCAGTACTTC	CAWSVPWGKGQETQYF
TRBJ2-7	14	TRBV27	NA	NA	TGTGCCAGCAGCCTCAGGGGATCGCCCTACGAGCAGTACTTC	CASSLRGSPYEQYF
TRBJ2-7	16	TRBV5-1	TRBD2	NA	TGCGCCAGCAGCTGGACTCTAGCGGGGCCCTCCTACGAGCAGTACTTC	CASSWTLAGPSYEQYF
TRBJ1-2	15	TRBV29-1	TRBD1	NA	TGCAGCGTCCCGAACGGAGGGGGCCATAACTATGGCTACACCTTC	CSVPNGGGHNYGYTF
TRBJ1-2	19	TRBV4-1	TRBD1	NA	TGCGCCAGCAGCCAAGGGCCAACCCGGACAGGGAGAGGGACTTCTGGCTACACCTTC	CASSQGPTRTGRGTSGYTF
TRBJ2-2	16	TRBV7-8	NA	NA	TGTGCCAGCAGCCCCGGGTCAGGAGGGAACACCGGGGAGCTGTTTTTT	CASSPGSGGNTGELFF
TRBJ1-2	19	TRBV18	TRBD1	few	TGTGCCAGCTCACCAGAAAGAGGACAGGGGTCGCGTGTGGGATATGGCTACACCTTC	CASSPERGQGSRVGYGYTF
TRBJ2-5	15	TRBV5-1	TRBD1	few	TGCGCCAGCAGCTTGGGGGACAGGGGTCAAGAGACCCAGTACTTC	CASSLGDRGQETQYF
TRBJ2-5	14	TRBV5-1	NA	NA	TGCGCCAGCAGCTTCGGGTGGGAGCAAGAGACCCAGTACTTC	CASSFGWEQETQYF
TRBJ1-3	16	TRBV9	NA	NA	TGTGCCAGCAGCGTAGAACCGGGGAGCTCTGGAAACACCATATATTTT	CASSVEPGSSGNTIYF
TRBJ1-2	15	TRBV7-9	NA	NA	TGTGCCAGCAGCTTAGGATCGGGGAGCGACTATGGCTACACCTTC	CASSLGSGSDYGYTF
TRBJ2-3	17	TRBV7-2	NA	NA	TGTGCCAGCAGCTTAGGTCACGGGGTTATCAGCACAGATACGCAGTATTTT	CASSLGHGVISTDTQYF
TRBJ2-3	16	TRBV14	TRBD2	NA	TGTGCCAGCAGCCAATATGGACTAGCCGGAACAGATACGCAGTATTTT	CASSQYGLAGTDTQYF
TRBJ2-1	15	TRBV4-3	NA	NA	TGCGCCAGCAGCCAAGATCTCCCTAGCGAGTATGAGCAGTTCTTC	CASSQDLPSEYEQFF
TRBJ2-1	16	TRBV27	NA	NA	TGTGCCAGCAGTTTACCCCCCCCCGGGAGAGGGCATGAGCAGTTCTTC	CASSLPPPGRGHEQFF
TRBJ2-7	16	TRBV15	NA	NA	TGTGCCACCAGCAGAGATAAACAGGGCAGCTCCTACGAGCAGTACTTC	CATSRDKQGSSYEQYF
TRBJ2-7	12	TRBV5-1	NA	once	TGCGCCAGCAGCGTTCAGGGCTACGAGCAGTACTTC	CASSVQGYEQYF
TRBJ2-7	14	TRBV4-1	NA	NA	TGCGCCAGCAGCCAAATAGGAGGGGCCGACGAGCAGTACTTC	CASSQIGGADEQYF
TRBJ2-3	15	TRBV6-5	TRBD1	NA	TGTGCCAGCAGTTCCAAGACAGGGGGCGGAGATACGCAGTATTTT	CASSSKTGGGDTQYF
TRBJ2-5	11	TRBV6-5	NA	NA	TGTGCCGCCTTCGGGGGAGAGACCCAGTACTTC	CAAFGGETQYF
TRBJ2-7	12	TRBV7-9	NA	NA	TGTGTCACGGCGCGGCGTTCCTACGAGCAGTACTTC	CVTARRSYEQYF
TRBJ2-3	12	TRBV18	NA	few	TGTGCCAGCTCGCCCCGGGAAGATACGCAGTATTTT	CASSPREDTQYF
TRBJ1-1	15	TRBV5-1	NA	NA	TGCGCCAGCAGCTTGGCCGCAGGGATGAACACTGAAGCTTTCTTT	CASSLAAGMNTEAFF
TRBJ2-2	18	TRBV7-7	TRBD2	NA	TGTGCCAGCAGTCCGAAGGCGGCGGGAGGGCCGAACACCGGGGAGCTGTTTTTT	CASSPKAAGGPNTGELFF
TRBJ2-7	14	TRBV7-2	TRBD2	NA	TGTGCCAGCAGCGCAACTAGCGGGACAGACGAGCAGTACTTC	CASSATSGTDEQYF
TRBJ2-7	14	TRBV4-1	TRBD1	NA	TGCGCCAGCAGCCGGACAGGCTTGATCGACGAGCAGTACTTC	CASSRTGLIDEQYF
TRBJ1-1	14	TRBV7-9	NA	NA	TGTGCCAGCGGCCTTGAAGTCCTTAACACTGAAGCTTTCTTT	CASGLEVLNTEAFF
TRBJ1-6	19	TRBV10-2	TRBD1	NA	TGCGCCAGCAGTGAACAGGGGATAAGGAGTAGCTCCTATAATTCACCCCTCCACTTT	CASSEQGIRSSSYNSPLHF
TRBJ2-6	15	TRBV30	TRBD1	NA	TGTGCCTGGGGGACAGGGGGCCTTGGGGCCAACGTCCTGACTTTC	CAWGTGGLGANVLTF
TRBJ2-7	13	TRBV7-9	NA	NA	TGTGCCAGCACGGGGAGCCCCTCCTACGAGCAGTACTTC	CASTGSPSYEQYF